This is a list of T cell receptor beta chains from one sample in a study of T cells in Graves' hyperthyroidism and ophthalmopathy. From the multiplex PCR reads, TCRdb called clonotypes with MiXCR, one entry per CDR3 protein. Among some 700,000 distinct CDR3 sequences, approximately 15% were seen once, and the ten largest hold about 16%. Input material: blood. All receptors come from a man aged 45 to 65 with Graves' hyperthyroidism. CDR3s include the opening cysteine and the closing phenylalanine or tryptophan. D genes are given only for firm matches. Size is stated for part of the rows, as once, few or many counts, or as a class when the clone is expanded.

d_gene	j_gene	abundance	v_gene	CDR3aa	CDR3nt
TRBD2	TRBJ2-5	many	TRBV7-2	CASSSFSGSGETQYF	TGTGCCAGCAGCTCCTTTAGCGGGAGTGGGGAGACCCAGTACTTC
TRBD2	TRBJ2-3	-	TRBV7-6	CASSPSSSGNTDTQYF	TGTGCCAGCAGCCCCTCGTCGAGCGGGAACACAGATACGCAGTATTTT
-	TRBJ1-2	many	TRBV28	CASILGGSGDGYTF	TGTGCCAGCATTCTAGGGGGATCGGGAGATGGCTACACCTTC
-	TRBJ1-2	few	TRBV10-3	CAIRDLGANNTLTNYGYTF	TGTGCCATCAGGGATTTAGGAGCTAACAATACACTGACTAACTATGGCTACACCTTC
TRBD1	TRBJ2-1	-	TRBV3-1	CASSPRGGHEQFF	TGTGCCAGCAGCCCCAGAGGGGGCCACGAGCAGTTCTTC
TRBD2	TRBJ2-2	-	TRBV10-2	CASSEYSGPTGELFF	TGCGCCAGCAGTGAGTATAGCGGGCCGACCGGGGAGCTGTTTTTT
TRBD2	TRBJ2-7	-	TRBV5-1	CASHEAGGYPYEQYF	TGCGCCAGCCACGAGGCGGGGGGCTATCCCTACGAGCAGTACTTC
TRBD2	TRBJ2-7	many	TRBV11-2	CASSLGLADAYEQYF	TGTGCCAGCAGCTTGGGACTAGCGGACGCCTACGAGCAGTACTTC
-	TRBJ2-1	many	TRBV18	CASSQSYLNEQFF	TGTGCCAGCTCACAATCCTATTTAAATGAGCAGTTCTTC
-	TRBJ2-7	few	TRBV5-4	CASSLEVSTYEQYF	TGTGCCAGCAGCTTGGAAGTTTCGACCTACGAGCAGTACTTC
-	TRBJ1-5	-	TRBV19	CASSIMDNQPQHF	TGTGCCAGTAGTATTATGGACAATCAGCCCCAGCATTTT
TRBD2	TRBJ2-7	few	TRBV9	CASSKTSGTYEQYF	TGTGCCAGCAGCAAGACTAGCGGAACCTACGAGCAGTACTTC
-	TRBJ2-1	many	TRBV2	CASSWGVNEQFF	TGTGCCAGCAGTTGGGGGGTCAATGAGCAGTTCTTC
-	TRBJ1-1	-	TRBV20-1	CSARQGTEAFF	TGCAGTGCTAGACAGGGCACTGAAGCTTTCTTT
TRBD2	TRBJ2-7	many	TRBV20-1	CSARGTSGDYYEQYF	TGCAGTGCCCGAGGGACTAGCGGGGACTACTACGAGCAGTACTTC
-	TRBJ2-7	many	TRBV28	CASMGASSYEQYF	TGTGCCAGCATGGGAGCGAGCTCCTACGAGCAGTACTTC
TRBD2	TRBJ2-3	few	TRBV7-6	CASSNRDYPDTQYF	TGTGCCAGCAGTAATCGGGACTACCCAGATACGCAGTATTTT